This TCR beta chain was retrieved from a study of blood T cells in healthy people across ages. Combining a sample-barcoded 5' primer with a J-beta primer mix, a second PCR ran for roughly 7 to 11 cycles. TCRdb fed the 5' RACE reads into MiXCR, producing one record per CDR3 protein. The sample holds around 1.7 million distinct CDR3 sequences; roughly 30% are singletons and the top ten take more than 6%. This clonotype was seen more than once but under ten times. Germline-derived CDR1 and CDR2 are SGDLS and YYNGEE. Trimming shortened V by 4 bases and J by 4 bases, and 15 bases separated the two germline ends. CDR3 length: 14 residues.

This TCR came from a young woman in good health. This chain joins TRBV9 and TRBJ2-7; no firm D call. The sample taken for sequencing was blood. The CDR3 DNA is TGTGCCAGCAGCCCAAAGGTCCCACCATACGAGCAGTACTTC. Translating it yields CASSPKVPPYEQYF.